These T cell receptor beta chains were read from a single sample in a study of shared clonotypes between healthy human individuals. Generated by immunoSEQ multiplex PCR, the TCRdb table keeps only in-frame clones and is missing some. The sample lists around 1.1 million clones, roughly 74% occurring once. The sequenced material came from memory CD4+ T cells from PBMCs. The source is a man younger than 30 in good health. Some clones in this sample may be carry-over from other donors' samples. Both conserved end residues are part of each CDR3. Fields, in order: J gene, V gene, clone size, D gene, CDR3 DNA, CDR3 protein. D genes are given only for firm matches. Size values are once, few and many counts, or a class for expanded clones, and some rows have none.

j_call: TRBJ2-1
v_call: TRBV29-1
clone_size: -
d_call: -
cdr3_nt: TGCGGTGGGGGGAGCTCCTACAATGAGCAGTTCTTC
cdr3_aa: CGGGSSYNEQFF

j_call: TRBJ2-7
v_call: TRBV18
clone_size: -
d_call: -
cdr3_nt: TGTGCCAGCTCAACCATGGCACTGGGGTACGAGCAGTACTTC
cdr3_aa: CASSTMALGYEQYF

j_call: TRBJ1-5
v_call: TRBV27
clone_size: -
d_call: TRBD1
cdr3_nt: TGTGCCAGCAGATATACAGGGGTAGGTAATCAGCCCCAGCATTTT
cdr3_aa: CASRYTGVGNQPQHF

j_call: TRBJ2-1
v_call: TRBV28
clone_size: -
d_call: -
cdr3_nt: TGTGCCAGCAGTTTGGGGGGTTACCCGGGTGAGCAGTTCTTC
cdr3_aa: CASSLGGYPGEQFF

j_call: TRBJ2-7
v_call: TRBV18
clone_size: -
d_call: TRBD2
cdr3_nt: TGTGCCAGCTCACCCTCTGGACTAGCGGGAGGGAACGAGCAGTACTTC
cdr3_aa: CASSPSGLAGGNEQYF

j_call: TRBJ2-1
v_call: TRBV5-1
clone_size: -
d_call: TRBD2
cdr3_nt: TGCGCCAGCAGCTCCTCCGGGGGGGGCTACTACAATGAGCAGTTCTTC
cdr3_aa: CASSSSGGGYYNEQFF

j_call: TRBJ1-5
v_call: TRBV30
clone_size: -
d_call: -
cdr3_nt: TGTGCCTGGAGTGTACGGACGGAGCAGCCCCAGCATTTT
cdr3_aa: CAWSVRTEQPQHF

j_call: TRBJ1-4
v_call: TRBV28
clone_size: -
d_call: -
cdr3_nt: TGTGCCAGCACCCTGGAGCCTAGTGAAAAACTGTTTTTT
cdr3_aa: CASTLEPSEKLFF

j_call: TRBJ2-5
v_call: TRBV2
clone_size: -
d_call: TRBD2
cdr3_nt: TGTGCCAGCACGGGGGGAAGCCAAGAGACCCAGTACTTC
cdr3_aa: CASTGGSQETQYF

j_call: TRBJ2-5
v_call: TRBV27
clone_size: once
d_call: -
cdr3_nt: TGTGCCAGCAGTCCATTCCATAACCAAGAGACCCAGTACTTC
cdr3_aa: CASSPFHNQETQYF

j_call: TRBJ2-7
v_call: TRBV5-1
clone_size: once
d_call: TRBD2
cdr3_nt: TGCGCCAGCAGCTTGTGGCGCGGGGGGAGAGCCTACGAGCAGTACTTC
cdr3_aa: CASSLWRGGRAYEQYF

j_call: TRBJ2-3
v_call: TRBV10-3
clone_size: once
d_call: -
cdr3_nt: TGTGCCATCAGGGGACCGGCAGATACGCAGTATTTT
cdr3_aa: CAIRGPADTQYF

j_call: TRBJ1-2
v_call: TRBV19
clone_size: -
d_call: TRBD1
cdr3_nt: TGTGCCAGTAGTCCCGGACAGGACAGGAAACTTAACTATGGCTACACCTTC
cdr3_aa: CASSPGQDRKLNYGYTF

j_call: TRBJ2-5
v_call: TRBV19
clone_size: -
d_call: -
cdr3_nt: TGTGCCAGTAGCCCCTGGGGGGAGACCCAGTACTTC
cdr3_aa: CASSPWGETQYF

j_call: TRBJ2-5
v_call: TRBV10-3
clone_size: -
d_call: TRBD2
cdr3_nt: TGTGCCATCAGTGAGTCCGGGGGAGGGCCGGGAGAGACCCAGTACTTC
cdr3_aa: CAISESGGGPGETQYF

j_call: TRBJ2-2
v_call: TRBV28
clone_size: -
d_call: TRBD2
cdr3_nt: TGTGCCAGCAGTTTGGTAGCGGGAGTTATCACCGGGGAGCTGTTTTTT
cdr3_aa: CASSLVAGVITGELFF

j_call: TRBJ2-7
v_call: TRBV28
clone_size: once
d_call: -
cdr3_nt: TGTGCCAGCCACTCCCTACCGGACTACGAGCAGTACTTC
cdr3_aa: CASHSLPDYEQYF

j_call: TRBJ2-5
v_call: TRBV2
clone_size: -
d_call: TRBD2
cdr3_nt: TGTGCCAGCAGTGGACTAGCGGGAGAGGGGGAGACCCAGTACTTC
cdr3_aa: CASSGLAGEGETQYF

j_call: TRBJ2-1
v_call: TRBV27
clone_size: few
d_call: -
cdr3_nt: TGTGCCAGCCTCCTTAACAATGAGCAGTTCTTC
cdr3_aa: CASLLNNEQFF

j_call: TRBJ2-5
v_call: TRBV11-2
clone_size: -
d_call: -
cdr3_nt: TGTGCCAGCAGCTCAAGGGGGGGATCGCGAGAGACCCAGTACTTC
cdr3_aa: CASSSRGGSRETQYF

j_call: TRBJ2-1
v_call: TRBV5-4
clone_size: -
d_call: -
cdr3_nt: TGTGCCAGCAGCCTTGAGATCTCTGAGCAGTTCTTC
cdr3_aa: CASSLEISEQFF

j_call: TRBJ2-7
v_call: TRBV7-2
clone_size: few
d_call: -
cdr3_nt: TGTGCCAGCAGGATGGCGGCAGGGGCCCCCGAGCAGTACTTC
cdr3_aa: CASRMAAGAPEQYF

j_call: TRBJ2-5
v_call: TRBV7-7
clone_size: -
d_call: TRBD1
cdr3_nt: TGTGCCAGCAGCTCCGGGACAGGGGAGGAGACCCAGTACTTC
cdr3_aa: CASSSGTGEETQYF

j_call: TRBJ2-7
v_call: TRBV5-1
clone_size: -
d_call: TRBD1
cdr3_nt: TGCGCCAGCAGCTTATTCGGGGACAGGGTCGTGTACGAGCAGTACTTC
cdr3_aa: CASSLFGDRVVYEQYF

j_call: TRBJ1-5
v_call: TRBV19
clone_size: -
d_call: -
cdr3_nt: TGTGCCAGTAGTATAGTTGGGGACAATCAGCCCCAGCATTTT
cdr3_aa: CASSIVGDNQPQHF

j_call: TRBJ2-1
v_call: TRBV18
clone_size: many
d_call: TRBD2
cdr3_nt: TGTGCCAGCTCCGAAACGACCGGGACTAGCGGGAGTGGTTTCTTC
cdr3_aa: CASSETTGTSGSGFF

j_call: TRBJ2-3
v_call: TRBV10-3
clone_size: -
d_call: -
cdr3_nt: TGTGCCATCAGTGACCCGGGGGACAGAAGCACAGATACGCAGTATTTT
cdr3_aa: CAISDPGDRSTDTQYF

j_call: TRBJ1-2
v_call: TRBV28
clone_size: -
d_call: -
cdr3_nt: TGTGCCAGCAGTTTATCACCCGGGACGCCCTATGGCTACACCTTC
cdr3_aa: CASSLSPGTPYGYTF

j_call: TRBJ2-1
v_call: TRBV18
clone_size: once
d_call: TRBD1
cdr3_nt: TGTGCCAGCTCACCAGGGACAGGGGTTAGTTATTGGAATGAGCAGTTCTTC
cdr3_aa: CASSPGTGVSYWNEQFF

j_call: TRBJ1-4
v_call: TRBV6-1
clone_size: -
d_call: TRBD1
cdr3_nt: TGTGCCAGCATGGAAGACAGGGTATATGAAAAACTGTTTTTT
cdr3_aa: CASMEDRVYEKLFF

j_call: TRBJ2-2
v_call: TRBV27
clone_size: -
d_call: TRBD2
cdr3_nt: TGTGCCAGCAGTCGTGGGACTACGAACACCGGGGAGCTGTTTTTT
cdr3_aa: CASSRGTTNTGELFF

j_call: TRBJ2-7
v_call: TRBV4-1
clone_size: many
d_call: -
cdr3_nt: TGCGCCAGCAGCCAAGGGTTGGGACGAGGACTATACGAGCAGTACTTC
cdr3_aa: CASSQGLGRGLYEQYF

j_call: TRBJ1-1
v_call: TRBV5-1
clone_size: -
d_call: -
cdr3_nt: TGCGCCAGCAGCGGGCAGGGAGGGGTCACTGAAGCTTTCTTT
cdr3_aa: CASSGQGGVTEAFF

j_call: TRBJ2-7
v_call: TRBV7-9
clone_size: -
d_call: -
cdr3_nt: TGTGCCAGCAGCTTATCGGGGACTTTTAGCTCCTACGAGCAGTACTTC
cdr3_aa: CASSLSGTFSSYEQYF

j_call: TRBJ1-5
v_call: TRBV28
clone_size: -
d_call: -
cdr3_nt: TGTGCCAGCAGTTTCCCGCATCGCAATCAGCCCCAGCATTTT
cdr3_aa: CASSFPHRNQPQHF

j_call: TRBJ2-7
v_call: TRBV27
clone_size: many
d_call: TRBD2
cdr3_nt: TGTGCCAGCAGTTCCTCAAGGACTAGCGGGAGATTTAACGAGCAGTACTTC
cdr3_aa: CASSSSRTSGRFNEQYF

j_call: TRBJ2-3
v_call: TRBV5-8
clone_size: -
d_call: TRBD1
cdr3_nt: TGTGCCAGCAGCCGGGACAGAGGAACTAGCACAGATACGCAGTATTTT
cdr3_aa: CASSRDRGTSTDTQYF

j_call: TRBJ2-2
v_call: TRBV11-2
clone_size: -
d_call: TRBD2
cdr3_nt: TGTGCCAGCAGCTTAAAAAAAGGGTCTAGCGGGATACGGACCGGGGAGCTGTTTTTT
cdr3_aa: CASSLKKGSSGIRTGELFF

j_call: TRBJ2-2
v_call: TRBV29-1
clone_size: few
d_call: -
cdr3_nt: TGCAGCGCGCCGGGACAACAGAACACCGGGGAGCTGTTTTTT
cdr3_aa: CSAPGQQNTGELFF

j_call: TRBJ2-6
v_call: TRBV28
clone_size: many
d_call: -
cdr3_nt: TGTGCCAGCAGTTCCTCCTCCGAGCGGAGCTCTGGGGCCAACGTCCTGACTTTC
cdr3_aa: CASSSSSERSSGANVLTF

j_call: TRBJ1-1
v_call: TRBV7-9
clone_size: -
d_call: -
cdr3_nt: TGTGCCAGCAGCTCTTTTTTCCCTCGGTTAGCGAACACTGAAGCTTTCTTT
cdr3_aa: CASSSFFPRLANTEAFF

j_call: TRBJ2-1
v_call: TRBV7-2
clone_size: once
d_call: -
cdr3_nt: TGTGCCAGCACCTCCTTAAGGGTTTCCCGTGAGCAGTTCTTC
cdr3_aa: CASTSLRVSREQFF

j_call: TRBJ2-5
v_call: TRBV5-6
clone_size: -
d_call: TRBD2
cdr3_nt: TGTGCCAGCAGCTTAACGGGAGGGGAGACCCAGTACTTC
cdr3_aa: CASSLTGGETQYF

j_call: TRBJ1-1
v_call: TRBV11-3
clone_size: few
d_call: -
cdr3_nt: TGTGCCAGCAGCACCAACAGGGCCACTGAAGCTTTCTTT
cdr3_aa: CASSTNRATEAFF

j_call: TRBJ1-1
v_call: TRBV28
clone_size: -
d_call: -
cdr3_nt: TGTGCCAGCAGTCAGGGGACCCGCACTGAAGCTTTCTTT
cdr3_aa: CASSQGTRTEAFF

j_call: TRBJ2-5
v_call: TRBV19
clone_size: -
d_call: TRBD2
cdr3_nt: TGTGCCAGTAGTCCAGGGACTAGCGGGATGGCAGAGACCCAGTACTTC
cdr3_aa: CASSPGTSGMAETQYF

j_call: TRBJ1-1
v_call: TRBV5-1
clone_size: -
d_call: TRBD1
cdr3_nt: TGCGCCAGCAGGATCGGACAGGGTGGGGGTGTGGGCACTGAAGCTTTCTTT
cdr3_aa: CASRIGQGGGVGTEAFF

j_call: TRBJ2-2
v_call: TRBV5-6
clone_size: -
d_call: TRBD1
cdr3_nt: TGTGCCAGCAGCCGGACCGGGACAGGGAACACCGGGGAGCTGTTTTTT
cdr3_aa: CASSRTGTGNTGELFF

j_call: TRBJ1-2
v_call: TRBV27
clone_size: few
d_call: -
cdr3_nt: TGTGCCAGCAGTTCAAACCAGGGTTTGGGGAACTATGGCTACACCTTC
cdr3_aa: CASSSNQGLGNYGYTF

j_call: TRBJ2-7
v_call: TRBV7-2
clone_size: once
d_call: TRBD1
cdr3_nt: TGTGCCAGCAGCTGGCGGACAGGGGGTGACGAGCAGTACTTC
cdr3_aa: CASSWRTGGDEQYF

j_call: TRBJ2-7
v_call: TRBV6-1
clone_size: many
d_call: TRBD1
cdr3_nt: TGTGCCAGCAGTGGGACAGGGGACTATCGGTACTTC
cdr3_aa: CASSGTGDYRYF

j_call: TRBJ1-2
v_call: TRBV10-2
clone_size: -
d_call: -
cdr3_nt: TGCGCCAGCAGTGACTCTCCCGGGCTCGGCTACACCTTC
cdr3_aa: CASSDSPGLGYTF